This TCR beta chain was documented in a study of response to subunit inactivated influenza vaccine. V was clipped by 7 bases and J by 2 bases, with 18 bases between them. This CDR3 spans 16 amino acids. TCRdb passed the RT-PCR reads through MiXCR, listing each CDR3 protein once. The table has 650,000 or so distinct CDR3 sequences, 14% seen once; the top ten hold less than 9%. Sequenced here: PBMCs from blood, sampled around two weeks before vaccination. V and J are TRBV12-3 or TRBV12-4 and TRBJ1-5; D is unclear. The clonotype originates from a man between 50 and 59 years old who received an inactivated influenza vaccine. CDR3 in DNA: TGTGCCAGCACCCGGGTTGGTGGGGTAGGCAATCAGCCCCAGCATTTT. Translation gives CASTRVGGVGNQPQHF.